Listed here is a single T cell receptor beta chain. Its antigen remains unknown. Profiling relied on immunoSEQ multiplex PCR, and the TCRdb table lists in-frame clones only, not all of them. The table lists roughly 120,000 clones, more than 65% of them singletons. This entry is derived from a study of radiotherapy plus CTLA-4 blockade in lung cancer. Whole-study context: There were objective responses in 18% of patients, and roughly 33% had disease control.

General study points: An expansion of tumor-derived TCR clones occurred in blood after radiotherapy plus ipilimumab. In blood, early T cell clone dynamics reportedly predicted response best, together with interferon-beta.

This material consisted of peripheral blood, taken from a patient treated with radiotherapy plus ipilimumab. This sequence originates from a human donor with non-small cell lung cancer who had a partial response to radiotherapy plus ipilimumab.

The CDR3 here is CASSPRGSGFQETQYF. The CDR3, as DNA: TGTGCCAGCAGTCCGAGGGGTAGCGGGTTCCAAGAGACCCAGTACTTC. V is TRBV28 and J is TRBJ2-5, with 7 bases matching TRBD2. Trimming took 5 bases from V and 1 from J; bases not matched to a gene: 10. Germline CDR1 and CDR2: MDHEN and SYDVKM. The CDR3 sequence is 16 residues long.